A selection of T cell receptor beta chains follows, all from one sample in a study of cytomegalovirus exposure and HLA in healthy donors. Produced via immunoSEQ multiplex PCR; TCRdb's table is partial and in-frame only. The repertoire holds about 140,000 clones, with 76% as singletons. Source material: PBMCs. Receptors were obtained from a man in his forties or fifties in good health and CMV-seronegative. The CDR3 runs from the conserved cysteine through the conserved F or W. A D gene is named only where the DNA matches it firmly. The size of a clone is reported for some rows only, either as once, few or many, or as a class for expanded clones.

v_gene	d_gene	j_gene	abundance	CDR3aa	CDR3nt
TRBV7-2	TRBD1	TRBJ1-2	-	CASSHTLQGTGSYGYTF	TGTGCCAGCAGCCACACTCTACAGGGGACAGGGTCTTATGGCTACACCTTC
TRBV15	TRBD1	TRBJ1-4	few	CATSNRDSRSEKLFF	TGTGCCACCAGCAACCGGGACAGTCGTAGTGAAAAACTGTTTTTT
TRBV6-5	-	TRBJ2-2	few	CASSPGLIFAGELFF	TGTGCCAGCAGTCCGGGACTGATATTCGCCGGGGAGCTGTTTTTT
TRBV5-6	-	TRBJ1-3	-	CASSQENQANSGNTIYF	TGTGCCAGCAGCCAAGAAAATCAGGCAAACTCTGGAAACACCATATATTTT
TRBV28	TRBD2	TRBJ2-5	-	CASSIRLAGGLETQYF	TGTGCCAGCAGTATCCGGCTAGCGGGAGGGCTCGAGACCCAGTACTTC
TRBV18	-	TRBJ1-2	-	CAIPGTPEVYGYTF	TGTGCCATCCCGGGGACACCCGAGGTCTATGGCTACACCTTC
TRBV11-3	TRBD2	TRBJ2-1	-	CASSWASGGYNEQFF	TGTGCCAGCAGCTGGGCTAGCGGGGGATACAATGAGCAGTTCTTC
TRBV5-6	TRBD1	TRBJ1-1	-	CASSFGLQGGNTEAFF	TGTGCCAGCAGCTTCGGGCTACAGGGGGGGAACACTGAAGCTTTCTTT
TRBV15	TRBD2	TRBJ2-3	-	CATSRAGLAGGPDTQYF	TGTGCCACCAGCAGAGCTGGACTAGCGGGAGGGCCAGATACGCAGTATTTT
TRBV18	-	TRBJ1-5	-	CASSPGGRPQHF	TGTGCCAGCTCACCAGGGGGGAGGCCCCAGCATTTT
TRBV13	TRBD1	TRBJ2-7	-	CASSPPGQIFSRGYEQYF	TGTGCCAGCAGCCCACCGGGACAGATTTTCTCCCGGGGCTACGAGCAGTACTTC
TRBV5-1	TRBD2	TRBJ2-3	-	CASSRGTSGRDTDTQYF	TGCGCCAGCAGCCGGGGGACTAGCGGGAGGGACACAGATACGCAGTATTTT
TRBV21-1	-	TRBJ2-7	few	CASSKARDRGSYEQYF	TGTGCCAGCAGCAAAGCTCGGGACAGGGGCTCCTACGAGCAGTACTTC
TRBV28	-	TRBJ2-6	-	CASRTTGKAGANVLTF	TGTGCCAGCAGGACAACAGGAAAAGCTGGGGCCAACGTCCTGACTTTC
TRBV5-6	-	TRBJ1-1	-	CASSDGTYPHEAFF	TGTGCCAGCAGCGACGGGACTTATCCCCATGAAGCTTTCTTT
TRBV19	-	TRBJ2-7	-	CASSVMGSIIGEQYF	TGTGCCAGTAGTGTGATGGGCTCGATCATAGGCGAGCAGTACTTC
TRBV7-2	TRBD2	TRBJ2-7	-	CASSLIGRGYEQYF	TGTGCCAGCAGCTTAATAGGGAGGGGCTACGAGCAGTACTTC
TRBV30	TRBD2	TRBJ2-1	-	CAWTLAGGGNEQFF	TGTGCCTGGACCCTAGCGGGAGGAGGGAATGAGCAGTTCTTC
TRBV5-1	TRBD2	TRBJ2-7	few	CASSWGLAESYEQYF	TGCGCCAGCAGCTGGGGACTAGCGGAGTCCTACGAGCAGTACTTC
TRBV5-1	TRBD1	TRBJ2-7	-	CASGDRAQGEQYF	TGCGCCAGCGGTGACAGGGCCCAGGGGGAGCAGTACTTC
TRBV6-5	-	TRBJ2-2	-	CASLTGAGVGELFF	TGTGCCAGCCTGACAGGGGCGGGGGTTGGGGAGCTGTTTTTT
TRBV2	-	TRBJ2-1	-	CASSEASGSYNEQFF	TGTGCCAGCAGTGAAGCTAGCGGCTCCTACAATGAGCAGTTCTTC
TRBV7-6	-	TRBJ2-7	-	CASSPGAFSNEQYF	TGTGCCAGCAGCCCAGGGGCCTTTTCGAACGAGCAGTACTTC
TRBV5-6	-	TRBJ2-7	-	CASSLDLSGEQYF	TGTGCCAGCAGCTTGGACCTTAGCGGCGAGCAGTACTTC
TRBV6-6	-	TRBJ1-1	-	CASRLDRDRGSEAFF	TGTGCCAGCAGACTTGACCGGGACCGGGGGTCTGAAGCTTTCTTT
TRBV7-6	TRBD1	TRBJ2-1	-	CASSSTGWDNEQFF	TGTGCCAGCAGCTCGACAGGGTGGGACAATGAGCAGTTCTTC
TRBV7-9	-	TRBJ2-1	few	CASSTDRTYNEQFF	TGTGCCAGCTCAACCGACAGGACCTACAATGAGCAGTTCTTC
TRBV10-3	TRBD2	TRBJ2-3	-	CAISGINGTSGSADTQYF	TGTGCCATCAGTGGAATCAACGGGACTAGCGGGAGCGCAGATACGCAGTATTTT
TRBV30	-	TRBJ2-7	-	CAWSLSGGYEQYF	TGTGCCTGGAGTCTATCTGGCGGGTACGAGCAGTACTTC
TRBV5-1	TRBD2	TRBJ2-7	-	CASSYGTSGLYEQYF	TGCGCCAGCAGCTACGGGACTAGCGGTCTCTACGAGCAGTACTTC
TRBV7-2	TRBD1	TRBJ2-3	few	CASREQTGAVTDTQYF	TGTGCCAGCAGGGAACAGACAGGGGCGGTAACAGATACGCAGTATTTT
TRBV7-2	TRBD1	TRBJ1-1	-	CASSLAGTGGAMNTEAFF	TGTGCCAGCAGCTTAGCGGGGACAGGGGGTGCCATGAACACTGAAGCTTTCTTT
TRBV29-1	-	TRBJ2-7	-	CSVRTVRYEQYF	TGCAGCGTTCGGACAGTGCGCTACGAGCAGTACTTC
TRBV7-9	TRBD1	TRBJ2-1	-	CASSRWGQGSDEQFF	TGTGCCAGCAGCCGCTGGGGACAGGGATCCGATGAGCAGTTCTTC
TRBV5-4	-	TRBJ1-1	-	CASSFGGISAF	TGTGCCAGCAGCTTTGGGGGGATATCGGCTTTT
TRBV6-1	-	TRBJ1-3	-	CASSGRAIGNTIYF	TGTGCCAGCAGTGGGAGAGCGATTGGAAACACCATATATTTT
TRBV9	TRBD1	TRBJ1-4	-	CASSRSQGAKEKLFF	TGTGCCAGCAGCCGGAGCCAGGGGGCCAAGGAAAAACTGTTTTTT